The present T cell receptor beta chain was sequenced within a study of molecular identifiers for immune sequencing clone quantification (dated by TCRdb to the late 2010s). For the study in its entirety: In a replicate experiment, RNA from roughly 18,000 or 92,000 naive CD8 T cells was split into five aliquots, four of which were sequenced. This methods study benchmarked molecular-identifier clustering-based TCR repertoire sequencing (MIDCIRS) and TCR RNA copy counting, using CD8 T cells to do so. The research as a whole found: Spiked-in Jurkat TCR RNA equal to a single cell's worth was reported to be detectable even within 1,100,000 naive CD8 T cells. Modeling gave about 3 recovered TCR RNA copies per cell versus around 10 by digital PCR, implying about 30% capture efficiency. When barcode sub-clustering was omitted, TCR diversity was inflated by chimeric consensus sequences, with chimeras reaching as high as 47%. Clones above 20 RNA copies held over 97% of molecules in CMV-specific effector cells but under 1% in naive cells. The naive libraries included spiked-in Jurkat TCR RNA (approximately ten copies' worth), and this RNA is not part of the donor repertoire. Identical TCR molecules sharing a barcode could cause highly expanded clone sizes to be underestimated.

The germline V gene gives CDR1 as LGHNA and CDR2 as YSLEER. The CDR3 covers 16 residues, taking in both the cysteine and the phenylalanine. CDR3 DNA is the only sequence kept; it has 48 bases, read in frame from the first base. About this clonotype itself: It has no known antigen specificity. A much larger clonotype is one base distant, so this may be a read error.

Libraries of naive CD8 T cells were built from about 20,000 to 1,000,000 sorted cells, with 10%, 30% or 50% of the purified RNA used. Naive CD8 T cells were FACS-sorted as CD8+CD4-CCR7+CD45RA+ on a BD FACSAria II into RLT Plus buffer. To test detection sensitivity, Jurkat RNA equal to around 11 TCR copies was added to samples of about 20,000-1,000,000 naive CD8 T cells. CD8 T cells were enriched using RosetteSep CD8+ T Cell Enrichment Cocktail and Ficoll-Paque, and the enriched cells then underwent ACK red cell lysis. Library preparation employed PCR. The sequencer listed for this sample is NextSeq 500. Bulk TCR libraries were generated as previously described, with the TCR primers listed in Table S5 used. The Qiagen AllPrep DNA/RNA kit was used to purify total RNA. Before analysis, reads from multiple sequencing runs of the same library were pooled. In the original analysis: Only reads with exact TCR constant sequence were kept, trimmed to 150 nt, and grouped by their 12-nt molecular barcodes. Reads in each barcode group were sub-clustered using a 15% Levenshtein threshold, and a quality-weighted consensus sequence was built for each RNA molecule. Non-functional sequences were removed, as were lower-count sequences one edit away from another. On the basis of fitting two negative binomial distributions, barcode sub-clusters with fewer than 20% of the maximum read count were discarded. TCRdb trimmed the raw reads at Q25, called clones with MiXCR and kept productive beta chains. Rows are combined by CDR3 protein, so each entry shows the most common genes and DNA. The V and J calls were determined by TCRdb, not by the authors. The sample table lists around 94,000 distinct CDR3 sequences, under 40% of them with a count of one. Clones ranked in the top ten supply 9% to 10% of the sample.

The sequenced sample consisted of naive CD8+ T cells from blood, with Jurkat cell RNA spiked in. What this sample's cell subset or site label stands for: FACS-sorted CD8+CD4-CCR7+CD45RA+ naive T cells. The receptor comes from a human donor in good health. Some libraries in this study had Jurkat cell RNA spiked in. This chain is built from TRBV4-3 and TRBJ1-5, with a tentative D gene TRBD1 over 5 matching bases. The sequenced DNA: TGCGCCAGCCGCCAAGATTTCAGGGCCAGAAATCAGCCCCAGCATTTT. The resulting protein is CASRQDFRARNQPQHF.